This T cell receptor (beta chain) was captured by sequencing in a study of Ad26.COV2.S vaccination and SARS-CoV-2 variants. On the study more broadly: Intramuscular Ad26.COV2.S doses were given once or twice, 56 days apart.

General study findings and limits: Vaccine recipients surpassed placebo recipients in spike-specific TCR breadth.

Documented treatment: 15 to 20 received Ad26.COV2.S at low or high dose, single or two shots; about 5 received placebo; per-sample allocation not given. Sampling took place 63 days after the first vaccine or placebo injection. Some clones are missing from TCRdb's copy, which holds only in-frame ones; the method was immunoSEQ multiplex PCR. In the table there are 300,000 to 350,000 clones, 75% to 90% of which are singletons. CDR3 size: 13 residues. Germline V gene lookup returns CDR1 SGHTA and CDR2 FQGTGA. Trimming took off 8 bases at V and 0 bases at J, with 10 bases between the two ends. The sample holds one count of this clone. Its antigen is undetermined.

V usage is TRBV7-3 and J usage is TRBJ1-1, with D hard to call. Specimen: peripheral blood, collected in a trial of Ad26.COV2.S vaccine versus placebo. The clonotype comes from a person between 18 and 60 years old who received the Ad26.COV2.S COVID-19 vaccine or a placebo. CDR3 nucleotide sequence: TGTGCCAGCCGTTTAGGGATGAACACTGAAGCTTTCTTT. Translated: CASRLGMNTEAFF.